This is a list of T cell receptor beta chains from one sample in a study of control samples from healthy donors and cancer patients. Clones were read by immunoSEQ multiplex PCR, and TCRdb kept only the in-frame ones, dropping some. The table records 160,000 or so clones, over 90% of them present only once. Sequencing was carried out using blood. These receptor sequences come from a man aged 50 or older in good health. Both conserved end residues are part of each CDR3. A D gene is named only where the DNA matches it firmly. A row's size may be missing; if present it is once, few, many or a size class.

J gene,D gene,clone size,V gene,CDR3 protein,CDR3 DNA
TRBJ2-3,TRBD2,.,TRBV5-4,CASSFIAGGLVDTQYF,TGTGCCAGCAGCTTCATAGCGGGAGGGCTTGTAGATACGCAGTATTTT
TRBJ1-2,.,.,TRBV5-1,CASSSGTHKGTDGYTF,TGCGCCAGCAGCTCCGGGACACATAAAGGAACGGATGGCTACACCTTC
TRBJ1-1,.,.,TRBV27,CASSLIPGGRGTEAFF,TGTGCCAGCAGTTTAATCCCCGGAGGAAGGGGGACTGAAGCTTTCTTT
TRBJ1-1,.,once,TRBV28,CASTPGQNTEAFF,TGTGCCAGCACCCCGGGACAGAACACTGAAGCTTTCTTT
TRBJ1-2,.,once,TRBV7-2,CASSSRDVDGYTF,TGTGCCAGCAGCTCCAGGGACGTGGATGGCTACACCTTC
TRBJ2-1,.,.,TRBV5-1,CASSLGHGQGYNEQFF,TGCGCCAGCAGCTTGGGGCACGGACAAGGCTACAATGAGCAGTTCTTC
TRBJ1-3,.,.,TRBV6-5,CATRTVRSGNTIYF,TGTGCCACCCGGACCGTGCGGTCTGGAAACACCATATATTTT
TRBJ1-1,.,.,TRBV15,CATSRAVPKEAFF,TGTGCCACCAGCAGAGCCGTTCCAAAGGAGGCTTTCTTT
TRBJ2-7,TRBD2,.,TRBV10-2,CASSEASGLSSYEQYF,TGCGCCAGCAGTGAGGCTAGCGGGCTCAGCTCCTACGAGCAGTACTTC
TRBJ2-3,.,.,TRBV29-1,CSVDPASTDTQYF,TGCAGCGTTGACCCAGCGAGCACAGATACGCAGTATTTT
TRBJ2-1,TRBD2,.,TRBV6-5,CASTKRDRYNEQFF,TGTGCCAGCACGAAGCGGGATCGCTACAATGAGCAGTTCTTC
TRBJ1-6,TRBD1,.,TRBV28,CASSWRDRTNSPLHF,TGTGCCAGCAGTTGGCGGGACAGGACTAATTCACCCCTCCACTTT
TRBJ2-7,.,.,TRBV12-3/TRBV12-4,CASSSHREQYF,TGTGCCAGCAGTTCTCACAGGGAGCAGTACTTC
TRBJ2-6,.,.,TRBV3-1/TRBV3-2,CASSSLGANVLTF,TGTGCCAGCAGCTCGCTGGGGGCCAACGTCCTGACTTTC
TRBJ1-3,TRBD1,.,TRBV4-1,CASSLVETGSGNTIYF,TGCGCCAGCAGCCTGGTTGAGACAGGGTCCGGAAACACCATATATTTT
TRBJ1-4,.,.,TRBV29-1,CSASGEEKLFF,TGCAGCGCCTCAGGGGAAGAAAAACTGTTTTTT
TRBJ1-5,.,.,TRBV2,CASSAIKSRTVGNQPQHF,TGTGCCAGCAGCGCCATAAAGTCTCGGACAGTGGGCAATCAGCCCCAGCATTTT
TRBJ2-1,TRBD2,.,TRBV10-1,CASSGGLGAVDEQFF,TGCGCCAGCAGTGGCGGACTAGGGGCAGTTGATGAGCAGTTCTTC
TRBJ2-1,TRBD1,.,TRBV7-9,CASSSGGQGGNEQFF,TGTGCCAGCAGCTCCGGGGGACAGGGCGGCAATGAGCAGTTCTTC
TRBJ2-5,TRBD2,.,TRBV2,CASSRAGVQETQYF,TGTGCCAGCAGTCGAGCGGGAGTGCAAGAGACCCAGTACTTC
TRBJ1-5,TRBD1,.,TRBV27,CASSPAGQGGQPQHF,TGTGCCAGCAGTCCCGCGGGACAGGGTGGTCAGCCCCAGCATTTT
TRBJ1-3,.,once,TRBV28,CASIGSGNTIYF,TGTGCCAGCATCGGGTCTGGAAACACCATATATTTT
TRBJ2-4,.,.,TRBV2,CASKRGQRDKNIQYF,TGTGCTAGCAAACGAGGGCAGAGAGACAAAAACATTCAGTACTTC
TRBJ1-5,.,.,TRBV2,CASTPGRGNQPQHF,TGTGCCAGCACTCCGGGACGGGGTAATCAGCCCCAGCATTTT
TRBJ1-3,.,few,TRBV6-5,CASSSTGPGNTIYF,TGTGCCAGCAGTTCCACAGGGCCCGGAAACACCATATATTTT
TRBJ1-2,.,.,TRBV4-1,CASSQGRGKSSLGYTF,TGCGCCAGCAGCCAAGGTCGGGGGAAATCCTCTCTTGGCTACACCTTC
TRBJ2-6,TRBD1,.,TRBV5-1,CASSWTGAGANVLTF,TGCGCCAGCAGCTGGACAGGGGCTGGGGCCAACGTCCTGACTTTC
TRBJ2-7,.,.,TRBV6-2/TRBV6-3,CASSSGLGAYEQYF,TGTGCCAGCAGTTCCGGGTTAGGTGCCTACGAGCAGTACTTC
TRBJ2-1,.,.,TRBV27,CASSTKGGGSYNEQFF,TGTGCCAGCAGCACCAAAGGAGGGGGCTCTTACAATGAGCAGTTCTTC
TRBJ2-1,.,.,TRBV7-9,CASSLALMYNEQFF,TGTGCCAGCAGCTTAGCGTTGATGTACAATGAGCAGTTCTTC
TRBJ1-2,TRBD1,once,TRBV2,CASSPTGDGYTF,TGTGCCAGCAGTCCAACAGGGGATGGCTACACCTTC
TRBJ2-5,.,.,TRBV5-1,CASSPLTPQETQYF,TGCGCCAGCAGCCCGTTGACTCCCCAAGAGACCCAGTACTTC
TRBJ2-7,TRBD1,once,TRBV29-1,CSVKSGTGGSYEQYF,TGCAGCGTCAAATCCGGGACAGGGGGCTCCTACGAGCAGTACTTC
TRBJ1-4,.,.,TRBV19,CASRTGATNEKLFF,TGTGCCAGTAGAACAGGAGCAACTAATGAAAAACTGTTTTTT
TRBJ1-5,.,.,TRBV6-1,CASSEAVGSNQPQHF,TGTGCCAGCAGTGAAGCGGTGGGATCCAATCAGCCCCAGCATTTT
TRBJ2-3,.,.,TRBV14,CASSQVLVTGTDTQYF,TGTGCCAGCAGCCAAGTACTCGTGACCGGCACAGATACGCAGTATTTT
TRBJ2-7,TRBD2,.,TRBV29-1,CSVEAGRARDEQYF,TGCAGCGTTGAAGCCGGGAGGGCGCGGGACGAGCAGTACTTC
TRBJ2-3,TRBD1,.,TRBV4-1,CASSQARTGEPDTQYF,TGCGCCAGCAGCCAAGCACGGACAGGGGAACCAGATACGCAGTATTTT
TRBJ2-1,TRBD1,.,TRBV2,CASRKGQGWNEQFF,TGTGCCAGCAGGAAGGGACAGGGTTGGAATGAGCAGTTCTTC
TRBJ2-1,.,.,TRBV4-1,CASGAGLQMGEQFF,TGCGCCAGCGGGGCGGGACTCCAGATGGGTGAGCAGTTCTTC
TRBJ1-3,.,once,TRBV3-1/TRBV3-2,CASSQDSVVNSGNTIYF,TGTGCCAGCAGCCAAGATTCTGTGGTCAACTCTGGAAACACCATATATTTT